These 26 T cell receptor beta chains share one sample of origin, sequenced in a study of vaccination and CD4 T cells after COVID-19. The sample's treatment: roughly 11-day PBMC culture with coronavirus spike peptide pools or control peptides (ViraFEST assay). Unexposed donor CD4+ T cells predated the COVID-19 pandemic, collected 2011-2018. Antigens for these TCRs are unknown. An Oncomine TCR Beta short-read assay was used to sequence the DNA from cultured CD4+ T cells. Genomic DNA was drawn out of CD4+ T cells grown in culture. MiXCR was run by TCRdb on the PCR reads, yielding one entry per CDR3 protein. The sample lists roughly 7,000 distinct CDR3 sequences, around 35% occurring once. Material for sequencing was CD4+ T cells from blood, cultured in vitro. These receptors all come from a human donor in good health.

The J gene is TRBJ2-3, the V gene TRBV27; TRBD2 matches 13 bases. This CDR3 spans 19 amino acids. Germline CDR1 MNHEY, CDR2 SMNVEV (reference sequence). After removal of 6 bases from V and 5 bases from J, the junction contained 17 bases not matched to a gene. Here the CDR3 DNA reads TGTGCCAGCAGGAGACTTGGACTAGCGGGAGCTCGTCGTGGAGATACGCAGTATTTT. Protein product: CASRRLGLAGARRGDTQYF.

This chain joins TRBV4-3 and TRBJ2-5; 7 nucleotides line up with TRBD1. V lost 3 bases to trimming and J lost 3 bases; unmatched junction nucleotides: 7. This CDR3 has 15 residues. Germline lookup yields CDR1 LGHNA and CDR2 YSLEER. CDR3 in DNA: TGCGCCAGCAGCCATATCCTGGGACAGAAAGAGACCCAGTACTTC. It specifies CASSHILGQKETQYF.

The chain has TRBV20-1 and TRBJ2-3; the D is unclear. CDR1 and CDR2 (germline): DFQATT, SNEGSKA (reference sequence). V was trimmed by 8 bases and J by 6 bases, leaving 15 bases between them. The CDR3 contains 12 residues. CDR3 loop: CSSSSSVDTQYF. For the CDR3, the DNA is TGCAGTTCCTCATCCAGTGTCGATACGCAGTATTTT.

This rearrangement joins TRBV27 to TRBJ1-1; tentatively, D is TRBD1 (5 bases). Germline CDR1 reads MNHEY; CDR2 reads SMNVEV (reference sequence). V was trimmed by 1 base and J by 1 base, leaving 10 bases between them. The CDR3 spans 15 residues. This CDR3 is CASSLFPGRNTEAFF. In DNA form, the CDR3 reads TGTGCCAGCAGTTTATTTCCAGGGCGGAACACTGAAGCTTTCTTT.

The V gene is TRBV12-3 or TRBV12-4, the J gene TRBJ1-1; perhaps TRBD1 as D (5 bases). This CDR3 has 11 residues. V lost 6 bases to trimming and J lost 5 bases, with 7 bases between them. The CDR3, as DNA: TGTGCCAGCAGATGGGGGACTGAAGCTTTCTTT. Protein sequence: CASRWGTEAFF.

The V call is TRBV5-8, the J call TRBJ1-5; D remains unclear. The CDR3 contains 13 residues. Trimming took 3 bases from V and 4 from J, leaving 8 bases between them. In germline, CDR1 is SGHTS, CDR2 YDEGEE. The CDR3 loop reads CASSSGRNQPQHF. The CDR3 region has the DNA TGTGCCAGCAGCTCCGGACGAAATCAGCCCCAGCATTTT.

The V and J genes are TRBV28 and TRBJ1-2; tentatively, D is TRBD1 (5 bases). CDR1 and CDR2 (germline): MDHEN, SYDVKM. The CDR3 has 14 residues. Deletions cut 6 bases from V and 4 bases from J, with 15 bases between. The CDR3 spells CASRGGIESYGYTF. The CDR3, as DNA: TGTGCCAGCAGGGGGGGTATTGAGTCCTATGGCTACACCTTC.

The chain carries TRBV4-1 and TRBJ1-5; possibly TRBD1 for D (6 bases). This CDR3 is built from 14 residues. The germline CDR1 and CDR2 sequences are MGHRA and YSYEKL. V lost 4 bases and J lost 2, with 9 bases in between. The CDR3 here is CASSPGAGNQPQHF. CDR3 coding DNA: TGCGCCAGCAGCCCAGGGGCGGGCAATCAGCCCCAGCATTTT.

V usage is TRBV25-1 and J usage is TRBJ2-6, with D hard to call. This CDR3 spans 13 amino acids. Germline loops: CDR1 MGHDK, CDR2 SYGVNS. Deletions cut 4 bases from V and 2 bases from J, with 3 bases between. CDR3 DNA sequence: TGTGCCAGCAGTGTAACTGGGGCCAACGTCCTGACTTTC. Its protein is CASSVTGANVLTF. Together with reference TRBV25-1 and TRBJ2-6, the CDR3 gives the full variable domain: EADIYQTPRYLVIGTGKKITLECSQTMGHDKMYWYQQDPGMELHLIHYSYGVNSTEKGDLSSESTVSRIRTEHFPLTLESARPSHTSQYLCASSVTGANVLTFGAGSRLTVL.

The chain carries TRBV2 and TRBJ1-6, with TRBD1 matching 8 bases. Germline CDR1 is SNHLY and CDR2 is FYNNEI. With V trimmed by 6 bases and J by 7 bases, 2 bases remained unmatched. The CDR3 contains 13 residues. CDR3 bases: TGTGCCAGCAGAGGACAGGGCAATTCACCCCTCCACTTT. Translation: CASRGQGNSPLHF.

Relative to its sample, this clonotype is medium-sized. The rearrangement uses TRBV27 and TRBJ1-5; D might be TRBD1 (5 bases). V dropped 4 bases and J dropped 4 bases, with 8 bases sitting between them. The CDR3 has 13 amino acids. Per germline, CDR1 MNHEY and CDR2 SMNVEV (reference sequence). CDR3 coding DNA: TGTGCCAGCAGTTATAACAGGAATCAGCCCCAGCATTTT. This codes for CASSYNRNQPQHF.

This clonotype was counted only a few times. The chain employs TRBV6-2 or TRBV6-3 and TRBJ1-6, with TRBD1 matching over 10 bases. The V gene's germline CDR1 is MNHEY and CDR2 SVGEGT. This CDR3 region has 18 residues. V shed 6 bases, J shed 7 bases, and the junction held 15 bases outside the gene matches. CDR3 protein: CASRYLRGQGQGNSPLHF. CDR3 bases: TGTGCCAGCAGATATCTTCGAGGGCAGGGACAGGGGAATTCACCCCTCCACTTT.

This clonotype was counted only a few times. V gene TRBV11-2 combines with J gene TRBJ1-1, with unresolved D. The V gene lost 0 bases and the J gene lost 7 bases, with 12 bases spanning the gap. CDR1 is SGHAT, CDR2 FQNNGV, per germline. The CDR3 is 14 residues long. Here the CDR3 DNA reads TGTGCCAGCAGCTTAGATGGAGGGTTTAGTGAAGCTTTCTTT. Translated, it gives CASSLDGGFSEAFF.

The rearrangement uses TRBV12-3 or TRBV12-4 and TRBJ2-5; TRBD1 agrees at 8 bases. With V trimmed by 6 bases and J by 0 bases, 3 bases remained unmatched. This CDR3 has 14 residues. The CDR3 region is CASRRTGNQETQYF. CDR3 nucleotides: TGTGCCAGCAGGAGGACAGGGAACCAAGAGACCCAGTACTTC.

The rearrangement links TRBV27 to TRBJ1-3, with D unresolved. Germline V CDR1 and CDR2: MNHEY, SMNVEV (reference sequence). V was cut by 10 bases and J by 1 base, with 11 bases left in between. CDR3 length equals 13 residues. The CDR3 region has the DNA TGTGCCACCGGCGCGGGATCTGGAAACACCATATATTTT. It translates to CATGAGSGNTIYF.

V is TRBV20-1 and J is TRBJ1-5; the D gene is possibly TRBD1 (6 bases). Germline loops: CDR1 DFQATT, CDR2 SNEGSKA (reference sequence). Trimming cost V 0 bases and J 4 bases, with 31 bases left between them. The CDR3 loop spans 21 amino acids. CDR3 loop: CSARDFGDPVYREERNQPQHF. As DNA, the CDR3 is TGCAGTGCTAGAGATTTCGGCGACCCCGTCTACAGGGAGGAGCGAAATCAGCCCCAGCATTTT.

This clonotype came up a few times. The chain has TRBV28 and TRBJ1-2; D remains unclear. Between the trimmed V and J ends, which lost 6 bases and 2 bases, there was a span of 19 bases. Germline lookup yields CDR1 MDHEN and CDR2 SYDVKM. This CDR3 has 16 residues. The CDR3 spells CASSIPVGTGNYGYTF. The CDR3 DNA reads TGTGCCAGCAGCATCCCCGTCGGTACGGGAAACTATGGCTACACCTTC.

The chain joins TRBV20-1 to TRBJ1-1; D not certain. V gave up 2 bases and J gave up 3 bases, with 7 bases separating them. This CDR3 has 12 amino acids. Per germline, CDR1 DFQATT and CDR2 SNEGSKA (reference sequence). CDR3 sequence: CSARQTDTEAFF. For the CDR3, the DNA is TGCAGTGCTAGACAGACCGACACTGAAGCTTTCTTT.

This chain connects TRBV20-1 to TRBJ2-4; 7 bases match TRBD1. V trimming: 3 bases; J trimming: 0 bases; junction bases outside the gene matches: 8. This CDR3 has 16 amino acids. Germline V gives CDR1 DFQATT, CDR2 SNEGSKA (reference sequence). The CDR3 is CSASFGDRAAKNIQYF. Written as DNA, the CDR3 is TGCAGTGCTAGTTTTGGCGACAGGGCAGCCAAAAACATTCAGTACTTC.

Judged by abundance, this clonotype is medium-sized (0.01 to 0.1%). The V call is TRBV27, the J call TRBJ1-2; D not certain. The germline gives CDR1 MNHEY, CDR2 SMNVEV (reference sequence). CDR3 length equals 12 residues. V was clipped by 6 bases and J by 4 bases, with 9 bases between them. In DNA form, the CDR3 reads TGTGCCAGCAGGGGTTCGGGCTATGGCTACACCTTC. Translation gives CASRGSGYGYTF.

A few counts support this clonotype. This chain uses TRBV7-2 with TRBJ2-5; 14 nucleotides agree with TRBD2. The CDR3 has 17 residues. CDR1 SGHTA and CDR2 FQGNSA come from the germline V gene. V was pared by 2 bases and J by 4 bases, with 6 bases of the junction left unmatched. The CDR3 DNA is TGTGCCAGCAGCTTATACCCGGGACTAGCGGGAGTAGAGACCCAGTACTTC. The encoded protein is CASSLYPGLAGVETQYF.

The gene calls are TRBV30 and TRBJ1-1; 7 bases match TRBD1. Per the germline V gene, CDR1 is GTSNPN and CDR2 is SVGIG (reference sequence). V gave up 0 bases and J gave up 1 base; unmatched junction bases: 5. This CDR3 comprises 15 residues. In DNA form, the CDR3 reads TGTGCCTGGAGTGTTCTTGGACAGGCGAACACTGAAGCTTTCTTT. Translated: CAWSVLGQANTEAFF.

CDR3 nucleotides: TGTGCCAGCAGTGCCGGGACAACCGCCCCTCTCGAGCAGTACTTC. As protein: CASSAGTTAPLEQYF. The chain recombines TRBV2 with TRBJ2-7; tentative D call: TRBD1 (6 bases). CDR3 size: 15 residues. V was shortened by 4 bases and J by 6 bases, with 19 bases between the two germline ends. The V gene's germline CDR1 is SNHLY and CDR2 FYNNEI.

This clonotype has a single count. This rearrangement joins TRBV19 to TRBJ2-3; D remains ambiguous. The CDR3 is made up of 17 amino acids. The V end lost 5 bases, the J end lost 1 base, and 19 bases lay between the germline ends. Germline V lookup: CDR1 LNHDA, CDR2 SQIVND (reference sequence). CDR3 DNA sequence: TGTGCCAGTAGTCCCAACCTACTCGGCGGACGCACAGATACGCAGTATTTT. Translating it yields CASSPNLLGGRTDTQYF.

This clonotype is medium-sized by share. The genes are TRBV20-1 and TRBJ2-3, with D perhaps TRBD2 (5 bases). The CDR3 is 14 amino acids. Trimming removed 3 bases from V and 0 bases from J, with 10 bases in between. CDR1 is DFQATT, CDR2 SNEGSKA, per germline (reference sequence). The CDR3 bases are TGCAGTGCTAGGTTAGGAGGCAGCACAGATACGCAGTATTTT. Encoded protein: CSARLGGSTDTQYF.

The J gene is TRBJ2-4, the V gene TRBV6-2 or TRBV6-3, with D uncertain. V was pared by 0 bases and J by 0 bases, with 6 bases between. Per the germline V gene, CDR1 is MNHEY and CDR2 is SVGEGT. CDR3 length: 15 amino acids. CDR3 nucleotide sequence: TGTGCCAGCAGTTACTCGTCCCGAGCCAAAAACATTCAGTACTTC. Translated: CASSYSSRAKNIQYF.